Presented here are 30 T cell receptor beta chains from one specimen sequenced in a study of OX40 agonist ivuxolimab in advanced cancers. Repertoires were generated with immunoSEQ multiplex PCR, while TCRdb's copy carries only in-frame clones and drops some. The table has approximately 50,000 clones, 75% to 85% seen once; the top ten hold 2% to 3%. Material: CD4+ or CD8+ T cells sorted from blood, obtained in a trial of the OX40 agonist ivuxolimab. Source of these receptors: an adult with an advanced solid tumor such as melanoma, head and neck, liver or kidney cancer.

The V gene is TRBV19, the J gene TRBJ2-3; D possibly corresponds to TRBD1 (5 bases). Germline V gene lookup returns CDR1 LNHDA and CDR2 SQIVND (reference sequence). V was shortened by 3 bases and J by 6 bases, with 13 bases between the two germline ends. This CDR3 has 14 amino acids. The CDR3 loop is CASSMKRTSDTQYF. As DNA, the CDR3 is TGTGCCAGTAGTATGAAAAGGACATCCGATACGCAGTATTTT.

The genes are TRBV13 and TRBJ1-2; a possible D gene is TRBD1 (6 bases). CDR3 length: 13 amino acids. Trimming cost V 5 bases and J 2 bases, with 9 bases left between them. Germline lookup yields CDR1 PRHDT and CDR2 FYEKMQ (reference sequence). CDR3 amino acids: CASSPDRNYGYTF. The CDR3 DNA reads as TGTGCCAGCAGCCCAGACAGGAACTATGGCTACACCTTC.

V and J are TRBV5-1 and TRBJ2-2; 8 bases line up with TRBD2. CDR3 length equals 13 residues. Germline V gene lookup returns CDR1 SGHRS and CDR2 YFSETQ. Trimming at V came to 4 bases and at J to 9 bases, leaving 5 bases not matched to a gene. CDR3: CASSPGGTRELFF. Here the CDR3 DNA reads TGCGCCAGCAGCCCGGGAGGGACCCGGGAGCTGTTTTTT.

This sequence joins TRBV7-2 and TRBJ2-7, with D perhaps TRBD2 (6 bases). Germline CDR1 SGHTA, CDR2 FQGNSA. Trimming took off 3 bases at V and 2 bases at J, with 20 bases between the two ends. The CDR3 has 17 amino acids. CDR3 in amino acids: CASSLGFGSAPAYEQYF. The CDR3 DNA reads as TGTGCCAGCAGCTTGGGGTTCGGGAGCGCCCCAGCCTACGAGCAGTACTTC. Full variable domain (outside the CDR3, taken from reference TRBV7-2 and TRBJ2-7): GAGVSQSPSNKVTEKGKDVELRCDPISGHTALYWYRQSLGQGLEFLIYFQGNSAPDKSGLPSDRFSAERTGGSVSTLTIQRTQQEDSAVYLCASSLGFGSAPAYEQYFGPGTRLTVT.

The V call is TRBV18, the J call TRBJ1-1; TRBD1 aligns across 9 bases. The CDR3 has 17 amino acids. CDR1 and CDR2 from the germline V gene are KGHSH and LQKENI. V trimming: 6 bases; J trimming: 0 bases; junction bases outside the gene matches: 11. Here the CDR3 DNA reads TGTGCCAGCTCCCTAGGGACAGGGCTGGGGATGAACACTGAAGCTTTCTTT. Translating it yields CASSLGTGLGMNTEAFF.

This chain links TRBV5-6 with TRBJ1-1; the D is unclear. With 4 bases removed from V and 6 bases from J, the gap between germline ends came to 16 bases. In germline, CDR1 is SGHDT, CDR2 YYEEEE. This CDR3 is 14 amino acids long. This chain's CDR3 is CASSHPSGEAEAFF. CDR3 nucleotides: TGTGCCAGCAGCCACCCGAGCGGGGAGGCTGAAGCTTTCTTT.

The rearrangement links TRBV2 to TRBJ1-6; 7 bases are shared with TRBD1. The CDR3 covers 15 residues. CDR1 and CDR2 from the germline V gene are SNHLY and FYNNEI. Unmatched junction bases numbered 8, after V lost 8 bases and J lost 4 bases. CDR3 coding DNA: TGTGCCAGCCGACAGGGCTTAAATTATAATTCACCCCTCCACTTT. It yields the protein CASRQGLNYNSPLHF.

The chain is built from TRBV5-6 and TRBJ2-7; D gene unclear. Trimming cost V 4 bases and J 0 bases, with 14 bases left between them. The CDR3 length is 15 residues. CDR1 is SGHDT and CDR2 is YYEEEE in the germline V gene. CDR3 DNA: TGTGCCAGCAGCGTCCAAGACTGGAACTCCTACGAGCAGTACTTC. Encoded protein: CASSVQDWNSYEQYF.

The chain employs TRBV7-2 and TRBJ1-4, with TRBD1 as a possible D gene (5 bases). Germline CDR1 and CDR2: SGHTA and FQGNSA. The CDR3 sequence is 19 residues long. V lost 7 bases and J lost 1, with 25 bases in between. CDR3: CASIRPSGLVRGTNEKLFF. CDR3 bases: TGTGCCAGCATCCGCCCCTCAGGGCTGGTCCGAGGAACTAATGAAAAACTGTTTTTT.

The J gene is TRBJ2-7, the V gene TRBV10-3, with D perhaps assigned TRBD1 or TRBD2 (5 bases each). The CDR3 sequence is 17 residues long. Germline V gene lookup returns CDR1 ENHRY and CDR2 SYGVKD. V was cut by 0 bases and J by 2 bases, with 17 bases left in between. The DNA for the CDR3 is TGTGCCATCAGTGAGTCGGGGCCTGTCGGGGCACCCTACGAGCAGTACTTC. It encodes CAISESGPVGAPYEQYF.

CDR3 residues: CASSLSGLYEQYF. CDR3 nucleotides: TGTGCCAGCAGTCTCTCAGGGCTCTACGAGCAGTACTTC. The chain has TRBV28 and TRBJ2-7; TRBD1 might be the D (5 bases). The CDR3 loop spans 13 amino acids. Germline loops: CDR1 MDHEN, CDR2 SYDVKM. Trimming removed 5 bases at V and 3 bases at J, with 11 bases between.

CDR3 DNA sequence: TGTGCCAGCAGTGCGTTGATGACGACCTACGAGCAGTACTTC. Translating it yields CASSALMTTYEQYF. J is TRBJ2-7 and V is TRBV2, with D unresolved. The CDR3 runs to 14 residues. The ends were cut back, 4 bases at V and 2 bases at J, with 12 bases in the middle. The germline V gene has CDR1 SNHLY and CDR2 FYNNEI.

In its sample, this clone was seen a few times. This rearrangement joins TRBV19 to TRBJ1-2; tentatively, D is TRBD1 (6 bases). The CDR3 sequence is 15 residues long. Per germline, CDR1 LNHDA and CDR2 SQIVND (reference sequence). V was pared by 4 bases and J by 2 bases, with 14 bases between. The CDR3 spells CASSRAGAQNYGYTF. The CDR3 DNA is TGTGCCAGTAGTAGAGCGGGGGCCCAGAACTATGGCTACACCTTC.

The rearrangement joins TRBV5-1 to TRBJ2-5, with TRBD2 identical over 11 bases. V shed 3 bases, J shed 2 bases, and the junction held 3 bases outside the gene matches. The V gene's germline CDR1 is SGHRS and CDR2 YFSETQ. The CDR3 covers 15 residues. The CDR3 sequence is CASSSGLAVQETQYF. Here the CDR3 DNA reads TGCGCCAGCAGCTCGGGACTAGCGGTACAAGAGACCCAGTACTTC.

V is TRBV27 and J is TRBJ2-3; the D gene is possibly TRBD2 (6 bases). Germline CDR1 and CDR2: MNHEY and SMNVEV (reference sequence). This CDR3 contains 16 residues. V was shortened by 1 base and J by 2 bases, with 13 bases between the two germline ends. CDR3 residues: CASSLWGTGTTDTQYF. DNA of the CDR3: TGTGCCAGCAGTTTATGGGGGACTGGCACCACAGATACGCAGTATTTT.

The chain uses TRBV5-1 and TRBJ1-1; possible D gene TRBD1, 6 bases. This CDR3 contains 13 residues. Germline values: CDR1 SGHRS, CDR2 YFSETQ. V was shortened by 0 bases and J by 4 bases, with 7 bases between the two germline ends. CDR3 bases: TGCGCCAGCAGCTTGGGAGGGGGCACTGAAGCTTTCTTT. Translating gives CASSLGGGTEAFF.

The chain recombines TRBV10-3 with TRBJ2-7; unclear D gene. Trimming stripped 6 bases from V and 2 bases from J, with 14 bases between. Germline CDR1 is ENHRY and CDR2 is SYGVKD. This CDR3 spans 14 amino acids. The CDR3 bases are TGTGCCATCAGCAGGCAACAGCCTCCCTACGAGCAGTACTTC. It translates to CAISRQQPPYEQYF.

The V and J genes are TRBV7-7 and TRBJ1-5; 8 bases align to TRBD1. Germline V gene data show CDR1 as SSHAT and CDR2 as FNYEAQ (reference sequence). CDR3 size: 14 residues. Germline trimming cut 5 bases from V and 4 bases from J; bases unmatched to any gene: 4. CDR3 bases: TGTGCCAGCAGCCGAAGACAGGGGAATCAGCCCCAGCATTTT. It specifies CASSRRQGNQPQHF.

The rearrangement links TRBV27 to TRBJ2-1; the match to TRBD2 covers 9 bases. Germline-derived CDR1 and CDR2 are MNHEY and SMNVEV (reference sequence). This CDR3 region has 16 residues. Losses at the gene ends were 4 bases for V and 3 bases for J; bases not matched to a gene: 7. The CDR3 loop is CASSWLSSGVYNEQFF. The CDR3 region has the DNA TGTGCCAGCAGTTGGCTCTCTAGCGGGGTCTACAATGAGCAGTTCTTC.

The count of this clone is one. The chain joins TRBV10-3 to TRBJ2-1; D not resolved. CDR3 length: 13 amino acids. Germline CDR1 is ENHRY and CDR2 is SYGVKD. Trimming shortened V by 3 bases and J by 5 bases, and 8 bases separated the two germline ends. CDR3 coding DNA: TGTGCCATCAGTGATCGACCGAACAATGAGCAGTTCTTC. Amino acid sequence: CAISDRPNNEQFF.

The V call is TRBV10-1, the J call TRBJ1-6; TRBD1 matches 7 bases. The junction had 1 base not matched to a gene; V was cut back by 5 bases and J by 6 bases. Germline V gene sequence: CDR1 WNHNN, CDR2 SYGVQD (reference sequence). The CDR3 contains 13 residues. The CDR3 DNA sequence: TGCGCCAGCAGTCGGGACAGTAATTCACCCCTCCACTTT. Encoded protein: CASSRDSNSPLHF.

The CDR3: CASSAFTGGNTIYF. CDR3 bases: TGTGCCAGCAGCGCTTTCACTGGCGGGAACACCATATATTTT. The chain is built from TRBV9 and TRBJ1-3; no clear D. CDR3 length equals 14 residues. CDR1 is SGDLS, CDR2 YYNGEE, per germline. Trimming removed 3 bases from V and 7 bases from J, with 14 bases in between. Using reference TRBV9 and TRBJ1-3 for the parts outside the CDR3, the full variable domain is DSGVTQTPKHLITATGQRVTLRCSPRSGDLSVYWYQQSLDQGLQFLIQYYNGEERAKGNILERFSAQQFPDLHSELNLSSLELGDSALYFCASSAFTGGNTIYFGEGSWLTVV.

J is TRBJ1-3 and V is TRBV18; no reliable D call. The CDR3 length is 15 residues. CDR1 is KGHSH, CDR2 LQKENI, per germline. Between the trimmed V and J ends, which lost 3 bases and 4 bases, there was a span of 13 bases. CDR3 coding DNA: TGTGCCAGCTCACCCCCCCCAGGAGCCGGAAACACCATATATTTT. This codes for CASSPPPGAGNTIYF.

V usage is TRBV30 and J usage is TRBJ1-4; D unclear. CDR1 GTSNPN and CDR2 SVGIG come from the germline V gene (reference sequence). Trimming shortened V by 0 bases and J by 5 bases, and 10 bases separated the two germline ends. There are 14 residues in the CDR3. In DNA form, the CDR3 reads TGTGCCTGGAGTGTCGGCATTTTAAATGAAAAACTGTTTTTT. Protein: CAWSVGILNEKLFF. Using reference TRBV30 and TRBJ1-4 for the parts outside the CDR3, the full variable domain is SQTIHQWPATLVQPVGSPLSLECTVEGTSNPNLYWYRQAAGRGLQLLFYSVGIGQISSEVPQNLSASRPQDRQFILSSKKLLLSDSGFYLCAWSVGILNEKLFFGSGTQLSVL.

This chain links TRBV7-2 with TRBJ2-1; D possibly matches TRBD1 or TRBD2 (6 bases each). V shed 2 bases and J shed 11 bases, with 19 bases lying between them. The CDR3 totals 15 residues. Germline V lookup: CDR1 SGHTA, CDR2 FQGNSA. This CDR3 reads CASSLIASRGGQQFF. DNA of the CDR3: TGTGCCAGCAGCTTAATTGCGTCGAGAGGGGGGCAGCAGTTCTTC.

The chain employs TRBV6-7 and TRBJ2-1; D gene uncertain. TRBV6-7 counts as an open reading frame of uncertain function. The CDR3 is made up of 11 amino acids. The V and J ends lost 4 bases and 6 bases respectively, with 4 bases between them. The CDR3 bases are TGTGCCAGCAGTTTCCTCAATGAGCAGTTCTTC. Amino acid sequence: CASSFLNEQFF.

The CDR3 loop reads CASSPTFRPVATNEKLFF. CDR3 bases: TGTGCCAGCTCACCAACTTTTCGGCCCGTTGCAACTAATGAAAAACTGTTTTTT. V usage is TRBV18 and J usage is TRBJ1-4, with D hard to call. Trimming shortened V by 2 bases and J by 0 bases, and 16 bases separated the two germline ends. This CDR3 region has 18 residues. Germline V lookup: CDR1 KGHSH, CDR2 LQKENI.

This chain connects TRBV11-2 to TRBJ1-4; 9 bases map to TRBD1. Germline V gene lookup returns CDR1 SGHAT and CDR2 FQNNGV. After removal of 5 bases from V and 6 bases from J, the junction contained 4 bases not matched to a gene. The CDR3 is made up of 14 amino acids. DNA of the CDR3: TGTGCCAGCAGCGCAGGGACAGGGTATGAAAAACTGTTTTTT. Residues: CASSAGTGYEKLFF.

This chain joins TRBV11-2 and TRBJ2-5, with D unclear. Germline V gives CDR1 SGHAT, CDR2 FQNNGV. This CDR3 contains 13 residues. The V end was cut by 0 bases, the J end by 7 bases, with 9 bases between. The CDR3 DNA reads as TGTGCCAGCAGCTTAGAAGTGGTTGGGACCCAGTACTTC. Protein: CASSLEVVGTQYF.

This clone was picked up one time. The chain recombines TRBV5-1 with TRBJ2-7; unclear D gene. The CDR3 has 15 residues. Per germline, CDR1 SGHRS and CDR2 YFSETQ. V lost 3 bases to trimming and J lost 5 bases, with 18 bases between them. The CDR3 DNA reads as TGCGCCAGCAGCTCCCGCCGGGCTAGGAGCCACGAGCAGTACTTC. This codes for CASSSRRARSHEQYF.